This TCR beta chain was sequenced in a study of T cells in Graves' hyperthyroidism and ophthalmopathy. The CDR3 regions of TCR beta were amplified from RNA transcripts. HTBI primers were the set used in a first-round RT-PCR of the TCR CDR3. One entry per CDR3 protein results from TCRdb running MiXCR on the multiplex PCR reads. The sample yields more than 500,000 distinct CDR3 sequences, around 15% seen once. This clonotype has a count of ten or more. A read error may account for a junction end that differs from germline. The CDR3 sequence is 13 residues long. In germline, CDR1 is SGHVS, CDR2 FQNEAQ. At least 3 on the Clinical Activity Score was recorded for ophthalmopathy patients, who also had NOSPECS grade at least 4 and duration under 3 months.

This sequence originates from a woman aged 40 to 50 with Graves' ophthalmopathy. Material: blood. The chain couples TRBV7-8 to TRBJ2-7; weak D call: TRBD1 (5 bases). The CDR3 loop is CTSSLDRGYEQYF. The DNA for the CDR3 is TGTACCAGCAGCTTAGATAGGGGCTACGAGCAGTACTTC. Full variable domain (outside the CDR3, taken from reference TRBV7-8 and TRBJ2-7): GAGVSQSPRYKVAKRGQDVALRCDPISGHVSLFWYQQALGQGPEFLTYFQNEAQLDKSGLPSDRFFAERPEGSVSTLKIQRTQQEDSAVYLCTSSLDRGYEQYFGPGTRLTVT.